One sample yielded the 12 T cell receptor beta chains listed below, sequenced in a study of blood T cells in healthy people across ages. Primers used in a second PCR of roughly 7 to 11 cycles were a sample-barcoded 5' primer and a J-beta primer mix. From the 5' RACE reads, TCRdb called clonotypes with MiXCR, one entry per CDR3 protein. Here the sample spans about 1.7 million distinct CDR3 sequences, 28% being singletons. Sequencing used blood. The receptor source for this set is a woman aged 30 to 39 in good health.

The chain employs TRBV4-3 and TRBJ2-1, with 14 bases lining up with TRBD2. There are 20 residues in the CDR3. From germline, CDR1 is LGHNA and CDR2 YSLEER. The ends lost 0 bases at V and 0 bases at J; junction bases unmatched: 7. The CDR3 reads CASSQDRTSGGISSYNEQFF. CDR3 sequence (DNA): TGCGCCAGCAGCCAAGACCGGACTAGCGGGGGGATCAGCTCCTACAATGAGCAGTTCTTC.

This chain uses TRBV20-1 with TRBJ1-2; 7 bases agree with TRBD1. The CDR3 extends over 13 amino acids. With 3 bases clipped from V and 6 bases from J, the junction kept 7 bases outside the gene matches. Germline lookup yields CDR1 DFQATT and CDR2 SNEGSKA (reference sequence). The CDR3 nucleotides read TGCAGTGCTAGTCCCCAGGGGGGAAATGGCTACACCTTC. Translation gives CSASPQGGNGYTF.

This clonotype was found many times. The chain uses TRBV11-2 and TRBJ1-2; no reliable D call. The CDR3 consists of 15 residues. Germline CDR1 and CDR2: SGHAT and FQNNGV. The V and J ends lost 5 bases and 0 bases respectively, with 13 bases between them. CDR3 nucleotides: TGTGCCAGCAGCCCCCGCAGGACTACTAACTATGGCTACACCTTC. The encoded protein is CASSPRRTTNYGYTF.

The CDR3: CSARDLIWGGYYNEQFF. CDR3 nucleotides: TGCAGTGCTAGAGACCTGATATGGGGAGGATACTACAATGAGCAGTTCTTC. This chain uses TRBV20-1 with TRBJ2-1; maybe TRBD2 (6 bases). Trimming took off 0 bases at V and 3 bases at J, with 18 bases between the two ends. The CDR3 loop spans 17 amino acids. Germline CDR1 reads DFQATT; CDR2 reads SNEGSKA (reference sequence).

The chain has TRBV20-1 and TRBJ2-1; D is unclear. This CDR3 has 12 residues. The germline V and J ends were trimmed by 8 bases and 5 bases, with 13 bases remaining between them. Germline CDR1 and CDR2: DFQATT and SNEGSKA (reference sequence). CDR3 coding DNA: TGCAGTTCTATCCCATTACACAATGAGCAGTTCTTC. Encoded protein: CSSIPLHNEQFF.

The gene calls are TRBV15 and TRBJ2-1; no firm D call. In germline, CDR1 is LNHNV, CDR2 YYDKDF (reference sequence). CDR3 length: 13 residues. V lost 0 bases and J 8 bases, leaving 8 bases between the germline ends. CDR3: CATSRDVGDEQFF. The CDR3 DNA reads TGTGCCACCAGCAGAGATGTAGGTGATGAGCAGTTCTTC. Based on the CDR3 plus reference TRBV15 and TRBJ2-1, the full variable domain is DAMVIQNPRYQVTQFGKPVTLSCSQTLNHNVMYWYQQKSSQAPKLLFHYYDKDFNNEADTPDNFQSRRPNTSFCFLDIRSPGLGDTAMYLCATSRDVGDEQFFGPGTRLTVL.

V gene TRBV7-9 combines with J gene TRBJ2-1; TRBD1 aligns across 8 bases. CDR1 SEHNR and CDR2 FQNEAQ come from the germline V gene (reference sequence). This CDR3 has 15 amino acids. The V and J ends lost 5 bases and 3 bases, in that order; junction bases with no gene match: 6. CDR3 region: CASSKTGAGYNEQFF. In nucleotides, the CDR3 is TGTGCCAGCAGCAAGACAGGGGCGGGCTACAATGAGCAGTTCTTC.

Turning to this clonotype: A much more abundant neighbour one base away suggests this may be a read error. The V and J genes are TRBV11-2 and TRBJ2-5, with 8 bases that match TRBD2. J was trimmed by 2 bases and V by 5 bases; bases with no gene match: 7. The CDR3 has 15 residues. Germline values: CDR1 SGHAT, CDR2 FQNNGV. CDR3 nucleotides: TGTGCCAGCAGCCAGTGCGGGGGGAGGCAAGAGACCCAGTACTTC. Translated: CASSQCGGRQETQYF.

This chain uses TRBV6-6 with TRBJ2-1; 7 bases are a match to TRBD1. CDR3 size: 15 residues. J gave up 10 bases and V 5 bases, and 14 bases lay outside the gene matches. The germline V gene encodes CDR1 MNHNY and CDR2 SVGAGI (reference sequence). CDR3 loop: CASSRDLTGAMEQFF. Written as DNA, the CDR3 is TGTGCCAGCAGTAGGGACCTTACAGGGGCTATGGAGCAGTTCTTC.

V usage is TRBV4-1 and J usage is TRBJ2-1; D possibly corresponds to TRBD2 (5 bases). CDR1 is MGHRA and CDR2 is YSYEKL in the germline V gene. V was cut by 1 base and J by 8 bases, with 18 bases left in between. The CDR3 is 16 amino acids. DNA of the CDR3: TGCGCCAGCAGCCAAGGTCCCCGGGTATTGCGGGATGAGCAGTTCTTC. Protein sequence: CASSQGPRVLRDEQFF.

The chain has TRBV28 and TRBJ2-7; D is possibly TRBD1 or TRBD2 (5 bases each). The V end lost 6 bases, the J end lost 0 bases, and 21 bases lay between the germline ends. This CDR3 has 17 amino acids. CDR1 is MDHEN and CDR2 is SYDVKM in the germline V gene. The CDR3 sequence: CASSLRGERLISYEQYF. The CDR3 coding sequence is TGTGCCAGCAGCTTAAGAGGGGAGCGGCTGATCTCCTACGAGCAGTACTTC.

A word on this clonotype: A read error may account for a junction end that differs from germline. DNA of the CDR3: TGCGTCAGCAGCCAAGACCCTCGAGGAGGAGGTGAAAAACTGTTTTTT. Encoded protein: CVSSQDPRGGGEKLFF. V is TRBV4-3 and J is TRBJ1-4; D is ambiguous. The CDR3 runs to 16 residues. Germline lookup yields CDR1 LGHNA and CDR2 YSLEER.